The entry below describes one T cell receptor (beta chain). Its antigen is currently unknown. MiXCR, run by TCRdb on the 5' RACE reads, gives a single entry per CDR3 protein. Of more than 400,000 distinct CDR3 sequences in the sample, nearly 15% were seen once. This CDR3 comprises 10 residues. Germline-derived CDR1 and CDR2 are SQVTM and ANQGSEA. V was clipped by 5 bases and J by 8 bases, with 9 bases between them. Everyone who donated was a healthy Caucasian. The entry originates in a study of identical twins. Study-level points and caveats: The study drew conclusions from cross-sectional statistical analysis, not from following the same donors. Fewer insertions marked abundant cord blood beta clonotypes; young adult naive trended weakly, memory not at all.

These data were also reused for a study on yellow fever vaccine responses in identical twins.

This sequence was found in a woman between 18 and 29 years old in good health. The chain combines TRBV29-1 with TRBJ1-1; D gene unclear. The sequenced sample was CD4+ T cells sorted from blood. This CDR3 is CSVTTAEAFF. The CDR3 nucleotides read TGCAGCGTTACTACCGCAGAAGCTTTCTTT.